This TCR beta chain came from a study of blood T cell repertoires in COVID-19. Study-level information: From the United States, Italy and Spain came samples of acute and convalescent COVID-19.

Trimming cost V 2 bases and J 4 bases; bases outside gene matches: 5. Germline V gives CDR1 ENHRY, CDR2 SYGVKD. CDR3 length equals 16 residues. Source study methods: Amplification of reference gene primers provided the estimated nucleated cell counts. Method: immunoSEQ multiplex PCR; TCRdb's copy keeps in-frame clones and lacks some. The V and J calls and the clone size are those of that table, but D and trimming were determined from the DNA. The sample lists some 700,000 clones, 85% to 90% seen once, with about 0.24% in the top ten. Specimen: peripheral blood. The source is a woman between 18 and 29 years old with acute or convalescent COVID-19. V and J are TRBV10-3 and TRBJ2-3; TRBD2 matches at 11 bases. In DNA form, the CDR3 reads TGTGCCATCAGTGAGGTTAGCGGGGGGGTAGCAGATACGCAGTATTTT. Protein sequence: CAISEVSGGVADTQYF.